This entry lists 3 T cell receptor beta chains sequenced from one sample in a study of technical replicates of blood from several donors. TCRdb keeps only in-frame clones here, not all; method: immunoSEQ multiplex PCR. The sample yields roughly 70,000 clones, approximately 91% seen once. The sequenced sample was PBMCs. These receptors all come from a human donor in good health. Some clones in this sample may be carry-over from other donors' samples.

The rearrangement joins TRBV4-3 to TRBJ2-5, with D possibly matching TRBD2 (5 bases). This CDR3 has 14 residues. V gave up 3 bases and J gave up 1 base, with 9 bases separating them. Looked up from germline, CDR1 is LGHNA and CDR2 is YSLEER. DNA of the CDR3: TGCGCCAGCAGCCACGGGGTCTTCCAAGAGACCCAGTACTTC. Its translation: CASSHGVFQETQYF.

The chain links TRBV19 to TRBJ1-5; a possible D gene is TRBD1 (6 bases). Germline CDR1 is LNHDA and CDR2 is SQIVND (reference sequence). The CDR3 has 14 residues. Trimming removed 3 bases from V and 5 bases from J, with 11 bases in between. CDR3: CASSIRDMDQPQHF. The CDR3 DNA reads as TGTGCCAGTAGTATTCGGGACATGGATCAGCCCCAGCATTTT.

The chain joins TRBV5-1 to TRBJ1-2, with a tentative D call TRBD1 (5 bases). V lost 0 bases, J lost 8 bases, and 23 bases lay in between. This CDR3 contains 17 residues. In germline, CDR1 is SGHRS, CDR2 YFSETQ. CDR3 in amino acids: CASSLVSDTGPLRGYTF. CDR3 sequence (DNA): TGCGCCAGCAGCTTGGTCTCGGATACAGGACCTCTGCGGGGCTACACCTTC.